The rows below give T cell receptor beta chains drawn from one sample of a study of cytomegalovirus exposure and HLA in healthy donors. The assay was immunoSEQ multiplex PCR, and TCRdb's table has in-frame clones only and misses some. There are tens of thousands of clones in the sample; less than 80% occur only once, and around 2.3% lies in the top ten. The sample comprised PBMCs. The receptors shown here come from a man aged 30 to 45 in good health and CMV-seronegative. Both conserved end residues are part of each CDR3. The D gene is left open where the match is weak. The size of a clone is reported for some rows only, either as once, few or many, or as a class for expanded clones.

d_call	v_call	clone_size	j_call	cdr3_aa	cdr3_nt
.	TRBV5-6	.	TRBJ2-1	CASSLFRQDDNEQFF	TGTGCCAGCAGCTTGTTCCGCCAGGATGACAATGAGCAGTTCTTC
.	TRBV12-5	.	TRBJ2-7	CASGFETIYEQYF	TGTGCTAGTGGTTTCGAGACAATCTACGAGCAGTACTTC
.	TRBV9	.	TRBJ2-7	CASSVSGTSYEQYF	TGTGCCAGCAGCGTATCCGGGACATCCTACGAGCAGTACTTC
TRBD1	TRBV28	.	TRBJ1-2	CASSRQGYGYTF	TGTGCCAGCAGTCGACAGGGTTATGGCTACACCTTC
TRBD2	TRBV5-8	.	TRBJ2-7	CASNGGREGSYEQYF	TGTGCCAGCAACGGCGGGAGGGAGGGGTCCTACGAGCAGTACTTC
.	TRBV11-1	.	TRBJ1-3	CASSARRERGNTIYF	TGTGCCAGCAGCGCCCGCCGGGAGAGAGGAAACACCATATATTTT
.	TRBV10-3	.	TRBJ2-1	CAISERGIEQFF	TGTGCCATCAGTGAAAGGGGAATTGAGCAGTTCTTC
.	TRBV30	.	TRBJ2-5	CAWRGQGYETQYF	TGTGCCTGGAGGGGGCAGGGGTATGAGACCCAGTACTTC
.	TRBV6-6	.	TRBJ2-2	CATSKEGRKTGELFF	TGTGCCACCAGCAAAGAGGGCAGGAAAACCGGGGAGCTGTTTTTT
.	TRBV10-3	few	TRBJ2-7	CAISESRDSYEQYF	TGTGCCATCAGTGAGTCGAGGGACTCCTACGAGCAGTACTTC
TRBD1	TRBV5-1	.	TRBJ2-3	CASSLDRGGTDTQYF	TGCGCCAGCAGCTTGGACAGGGGGGGCACAGATACGCAGTATTTT
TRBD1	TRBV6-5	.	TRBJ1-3	CASSPRTGNGNTIYF	TGTGCCAGCAGTCCCAGGACAGGGAATGGAAACACCATATATTTT
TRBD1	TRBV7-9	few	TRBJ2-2	CASSLWTGSNTGELFF	TGTGCCAGCAGCTTATGGACAGGGAGTAACACCGGGGAGCTGTTTTTT
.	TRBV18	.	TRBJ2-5	CASSVGGGETQYF	TGTGCCAGCTCAGTTGGCGGGGGCGAGACCCAGTACTTC
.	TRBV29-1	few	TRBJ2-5	CSVASGEETQYF	TGCAGCGTTGCTTCGGGAGAAGAGACCCAGTACTTC
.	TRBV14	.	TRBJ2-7	CASSQVQGSYEQYF	TGTGCCAGCAGCCAAGTCCAGGGCTCCTACGAGCAGTACTTC
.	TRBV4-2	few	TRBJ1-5	CASSQEEGELNQPQHF	TGTGCCAGCAGCCAAGAGGAAGGAGAATTGAATCAGCCCCAGCATTTT
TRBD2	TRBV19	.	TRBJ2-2	CASSKRTSGRLTGELFF	TGTGCCAGTAGTAAACGGACTAGCGGGAGGCTGACCGGGGAGCTGTTTTTT
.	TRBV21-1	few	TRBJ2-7	CASSKDWTQDLYEQYF	TGTGCCAGCAGCAAAGATTGGACACAAGACCTCTACGAGCAGTACTTC
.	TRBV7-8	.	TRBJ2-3	CASRTQGSTDTQYF	TGTGCCAGCAGGACCCAGGGGAGCACAGATACGCAGTATTTT
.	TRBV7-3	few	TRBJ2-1	CASSLSPGNEQFF	TGTGCCAGCAGCTTAAGTCCGGGCAATGAGCAGTTCTTC
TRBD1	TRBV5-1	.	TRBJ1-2	CASSLEGQGDFYGYTF	TGCGCCAGCAGCTTGGAAGGACAGGGAGACTTCTATGGCTACACCTTC
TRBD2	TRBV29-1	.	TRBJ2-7	CSVDLGGSGSYEQYF	TGCAGCGTCGATCTGGGCGGGAGCGGGTCCTACGAGCAGTACTTC
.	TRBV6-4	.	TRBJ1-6	CASSEGALNSPLHF	TGTGCCAGCAGTGAGGGGGCTTTAAATTCACCCCTCCACTTT
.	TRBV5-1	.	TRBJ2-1	CASSSDTSYNEQFF	TGCGCCAGCAGCTCAGATACCTCCTACAATGAGCAGTTCTTC
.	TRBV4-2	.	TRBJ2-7	CASRQIAGRDFYEQYF	TGTGCCAGCAGACAAATCGCAGGAAGGGACTTTTACGAGCAGTACTTC
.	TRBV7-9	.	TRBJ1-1	CASSFMGGNTEAFF	TGTGCCAGCAGCTTCATGGGGGGGAACACTGAAGCTTTCTTT
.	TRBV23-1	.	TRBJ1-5	CASSQSERGGHQPQHF	TGCGCCAGCAGTCAATCCGAGAGGGGAGGCCATCAGCCCCAGCATTTT
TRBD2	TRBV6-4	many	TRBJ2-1	CASSDSSGGANEQFF	TGTGCCAGCAGTGACTCTAGCGGGGGGGCCAATGAGCAGTTCTTC
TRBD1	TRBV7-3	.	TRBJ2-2	CASSSDREMNTGELFF	TGTGCCAGCAGCTCAGACAGGGAGATGAACACCGGGGAGCTGTTTTTT
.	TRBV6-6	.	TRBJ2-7	CASSFAGTHYEQYF	TGTGCCAGCAGTTTCGCCGGGACACACTACGAGCAGTACTTC
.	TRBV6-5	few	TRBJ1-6	CASSYDAGSPLHF	TGTGCCAGCAGTTATGACGCAGGGTCACCCCTCCACTTT
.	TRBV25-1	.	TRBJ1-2	CASSGAGGDGYTF	TGTGCCAGCAGTGGGGCCGGAGGCGATGGCTACACCTTC
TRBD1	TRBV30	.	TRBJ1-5	CAWTEDRPNQPQHF	TGTGCCTGGACCGAGGACAGGCCAAATCAGCCCCAGCATTTT
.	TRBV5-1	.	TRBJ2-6	CASSLVVVSLSGANVLTF	TGCGCCAGCAGCTTGGTGGTAGTTTCCCTCTCTGGGGCCAACGTCCTGACTTTC
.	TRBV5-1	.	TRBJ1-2	CASSSQGRANYGYTF	TGCGCCAGCAGCTCCCAGGGCAGAGCTAACTATGGCTACACCTTC
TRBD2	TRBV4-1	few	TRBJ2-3	CASSRLLAGGPGGTDTQYF	TGCGCCAGCAGCCGTCTACTAGCGGGAGGGCCAGGTGGCACAGATACGCAGTATTTT
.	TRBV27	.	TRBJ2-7	CASSLDRPSLSYEQYF	TGTGCCAGCAGTTTGGACAGACCTTCTCTCTCCTACGAGCAGTACTTC
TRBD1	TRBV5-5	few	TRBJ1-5	CASSYTDRVYNQPQHF	TGTGCCAGCAGCTACACCGACAGGGTATACAATCAGCCCCAGCATTTT
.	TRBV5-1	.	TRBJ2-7	CASSLGPGSYEQYF	TGCGCCAGCAGCCTGGGGCCGGGTTCCTACGAGCAGTACTTC
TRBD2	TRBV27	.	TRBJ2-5	CASSLNGLAGGETQYF	TGTGCCAGCAGTTTAAATGGGCTAGCGGGAGGAGAGACCCAGTACTTC
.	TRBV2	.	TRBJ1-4	CASSASQTLGGLFF	TGTGCCAGCAGTGCGAGCCAGACCCTCGGAGGGCTGTTTTTT
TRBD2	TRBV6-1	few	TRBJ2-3	CASSGTSGGADTQYF	TGTGCCAGCAGTGGGACTAGCGGGGGGGCAGATACGCAGTATTTT
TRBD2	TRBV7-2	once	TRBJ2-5	CAGAGGSRETQYF	TGTGCCGGTGCGGGAGGCTCCCGAGAGACCCAGTACTTC
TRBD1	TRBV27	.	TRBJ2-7	CASSPSTGGINEQYF	TGTGCCAGCAGTCCGTCGACAGGGGGCATTAACGAGCAGTACTTC
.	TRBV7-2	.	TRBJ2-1	CASSLRLVSNEQFF	TGTGCCAGCAGCCTCCGACTAGTTTCCAATGAGCAGTTCTTC
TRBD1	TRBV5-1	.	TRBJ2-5	CASSPDRGQETQYF	TGCGCCAGCAGCCCGGACAGGGGGCAGGAGACCCAGTACTTC
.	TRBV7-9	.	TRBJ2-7	CASSWQGPLYEQYF	TGTGCCAGCAGCTGGCAGGGGCCTCTCTACGAGCAGTACTTC
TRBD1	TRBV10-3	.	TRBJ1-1	CPISEGGDRAGKAFF	TGTCCCATCAGTGAAGGTGGAGACAGGGCGGGAAAAGCTTTCTTT